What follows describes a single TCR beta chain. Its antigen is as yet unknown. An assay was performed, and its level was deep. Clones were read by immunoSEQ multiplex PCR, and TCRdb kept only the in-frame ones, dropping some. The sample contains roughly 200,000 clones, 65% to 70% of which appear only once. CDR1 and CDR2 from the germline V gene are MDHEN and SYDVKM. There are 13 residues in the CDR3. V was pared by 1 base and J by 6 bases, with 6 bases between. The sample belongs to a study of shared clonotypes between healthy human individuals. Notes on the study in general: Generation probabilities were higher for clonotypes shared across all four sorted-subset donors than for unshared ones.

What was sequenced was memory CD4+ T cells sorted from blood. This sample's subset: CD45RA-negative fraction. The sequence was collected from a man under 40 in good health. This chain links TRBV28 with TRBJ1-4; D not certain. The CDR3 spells CASSLLTDEKLFF. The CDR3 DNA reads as TGTGCCAGCAGTTTATTAACGGATGAAAAACTGTTTTTT.